The 5 T cell receptor beta chains reported below all come from one sample, sequenced in a study of blood T cell repertoires in COVID-19 (dated by TCRdb to 2018 to 2021). Library method: the immunoSEQ multiplex PCR assay. TCRdb holds this immuneACCESS table with in-frame rearrangements only. Some clones are missing; in checked studies, unresolved V genes explain under half, and the rest has no known cause. Recorded for this sample are roughly 93,000 clones; about 88% of them occurred a single time. The ten most abundant clones make up over 7% of the sample. The sequenced sample was peripheral blood. The receptors come from a man aged 50 to 59 with acute or convalescent COVID-19.

The V and J genes are TRBV6-5 and TRBJ2-3; no clear D gene. CDR1 and CDR2 (germline): MNHEY, SVGAGI. The CDR3 consists of 14 residues. V was cut by 6 bases and J by 8 bases, with 18 bases left in between. The CDR3 is CASRIGEDVGTQYF. CDR3 sequence (DNA): TGTGCCAGCAGAATCGGTGAGGATGTAGGTACGCAGTATTTT.

The chain uses TRBV5-5 and TRBJ2-1, with TRBD2 matching over 7 bases. This CDR3 is built from 15 residues. Losses at the gene ends were 4 bases for V and 6 bases for J; bases not matched to a gene: 10. Per germline, CDR1 SGHKS and CDR2 YYEKEE (reference sequence). CDR3 sequence: CASSPLAAPSNEQFF. The CDR3, as DNA: TGTGCCAGCAGCCCTCTAGCGGCTCCCTCCAATGAGCAGTTCTTC. The whole variable domain, remainder taken from reference TRBV5-5 and TRBJ2-1, is DAGVTQSPTHLIKTRGQQVTLRCSPISGHKSVSWYQQVLGQGPQFIFQYYEKEERGRGNFPDRFSARQFPNYSSELNVNALLLGDSALYLCASSPLAAPSNEQFFGPGTRLTVL.

V is TRBV3-1 (or the pseudogene TRBV3-2) and J is TRBJ2-5; D not certain. The CDR3 is made up of 12 amino acids. Trimming pared 7 bases from V and 4 bases from J, leaving 10 bases between. Germline assignment: CDR1 LGHDT and CDR2 YNNKEL (reference sequence). CDR3 sequence reads: CASTLGTETQYF. CDR3 sequence (DNA): TGTGCCAGCACCCTTGGCACAGAGACCCAGTACTTC.

This clone appeared once. V gene TRBV7-8 combines with J gene TRBJ2-1, with D possibly TRBD1 on 6 matching bases. From germline, CDR1 is SGHVS and CDR2 FQNEAQ. With 4 bases removed from V and 9 bases from J, the gap between germline ends came to 13 bases. The CDR3 runs to 13 residues. The CDR3 is CASSSRGGGEQFF. DNA of the CDR3: TGTGCCAGCAGCTCCAGGGGTGGAGGTGAGCAGTTCTTC.

DNA of the CDR3: TGTGCCAGCAGCTTAAATGCGGGAGAGCCCCAGCATTTT. Translation: CASSLNAGEPQHF. This chain uses TRBV7-9 with TRBJ1-5; D not resolved. Germline V gives CDR1 SEHNR, CDR2 FQNEAQ (reference sequence). V was trimmed by 2 bases and J by 8 bases, leaving 10 bases between them. This CDR3 is built from 13 residues. The whole variable domain, filled in from reference TRBV7-9 and TRBJ1-5, reads DTGVSQNPRHKITKRGQNVTFRCDPISEHNRLYWYRQTLGQGPEFLTYFQNEAQLEKSRLLSDRFSAERPKGSFSTLEIQRTEQGDSAMYLCASSLNAGEPQHFGDGTRLSIL.